This record looks at one T cell receptor beta chain sequence and its context. Gene names and germline refer to mouse. With the read ending 1 residue before the CDR3 end, the germline J gene is used to fill in that end. The time point is: mouse harvest day 7 after allogeneic transplant. Each mouse received 10^7 T-cell-depleted marrow cells plus 10^6 splenic CD5+ T cells by tail vein. The length of the CDR3 is 18 residues. Trimming at V came to 0 bases and at J to 1 base, leaving 8 bases not matched to a gene. Germline V gene data show CDR1 as GFQATS and CDR2 as STVNSAI. This sample is drawn from a study of tissue T cells after allogeneic stem cell transplantation. The repertoire was sequenced with immunoSEQ multiplex PCR; TCRdb's copy has only in-frame clones and lacks some. Of almost 8,500 clones detected, less than 45% appear once; the ten largest clones hold 2.2%.

The chain uses TRBV20 and TRBJ2-3, with TRBD2 matching over 12 bases. Input material: skin. The source of this sequence is a female BALB/c mouse given C57BL/6 T cells with graft-versus-host disease after an allogeneic hematopoietic cell transplant. The CDR3 bases that were read are TGTGGTGCTAGGGATTGGACTGGGGGGGGCCCTGGTGCAGAAACGCTGTAT. Its translation is CGARDWTGGGPGAETLY. In full, the CDR3 reads CGARDWTGGGPGAETLYF.